The 22 T cell receptor beta chains below all came from one sample that was sequenced in a study of blood T cell repertoires in COVID-19. Data came from immunoSEQ multiplex PCR; TCRdb stores just in-frame clones and leaves some out. The sample comprises 220,000 or so clones, 92% of which are singletons, and about 0.8% rests with the top ten. Sequenced input: peripheral blood. The receptors derive from a man aged 55-75 years with COVID-19, enrolled during active disease.

CDR3: CATSDLGTYGYTF. The CDR3 DNA is TGTGCCACCAGTGATTTGGGCACCTATGGCTACACCTTC. The V call is TRBV24-1, the J call TRBJ1-2; D unclear. The germline V and J ends were trimmed by 0 bases and 4 bases, with 5 bases remaining between them. CDR1 KGHDR and CDR2 SFDVKD come from the germline V gene. This CDR3 region has 13 residues.

The chain uses TRBV4-1 and TRBJ2-1; D may be TRBD2 (5 bases). Deletions cut 0 bases from V and 8 bases from J, with 20 bases between. The CDR3 spans 17 residues. Germline values: CDR1 MGHRA, CDR2 YSYEKL. CDR3 DNA: TGCGCCAGCAGCCAAGAGGCCGGAACTAGTAGGTATTATGAGCAGTTCTTC. Protein product: CASSQEAGTSRYYEQFF.

This clone was observed once. The J gene is TRBJ1-3, the V gene TRBV3-1 (or the pseudogene TRBV3-2), with 11 bases identical to TRBD1. Trimming took 1 base from V and 0 from J; bases not matched to a gene: 14. The CDR3 contains 21 residues. Per the germline V gene, CDR1 is LGHDT and CDR2 is YNNKEL (reference sequence). The CDR3 bases are TGTGCCAGCAGCCAAGCTACTCCGGGACAGGGGGTTTTGCCCTCTGGAAACACCATATATTTT. This codes for CASSQATPGQGVLPSGNTIYF.

This clone was observed a handful of times. The CDR3 nucleotides are TGTGCCAGCAGTCCTGGACAGCTCTATGGCTACACCTTC. It is translated as CASSPGQLYGYTF. J is TRBJ1-2 and V is TRBV12-3 or TRBV12-4; a weak D match, TRBD1 (6 bases). This CDR3 spans 13 amino acids. V lost 5 bases and J 4 bases, leaving 11 bases between the germline ends.

The CDR3 sequence: CASSARQGAGDSPLHF. DNA for the CDR3: TGTGCCAGCTCAGCCCGACAGGGGGCAGGGGATTCACCCCTCCACTTT. The chain has TRBV18 and TRBJ1-6, with 10 bases identical to TRBD1. The CDR3 spans 16 residues. Germline V gives CDR1 KGHSH, CDR2 LQKENI. Losses at the gene ends were 5 bases for V and 8 bases for J; bases not matched to a gene: 9.

Only one count was recorded for this clone. The chain is built from TRBV28 and TRBJ2-1; 12 bases fit TRBD2. The CDR3 extends over 16 amino acids. V was pared by 4 bases and J by 8 bases, with 9 bases of the junction left unmatched. Germline assignment: CDR1 MDHEN and CDR2 SYDVKM. The CDR3 loop is CASSSQASGRADEQFF. The CDR3 DNA is TGTGCCAGCAGTTCCCAAGCTAGCGGGAGGGCCGATGAGCAGTTCTTC.

The J gene is TRBJ2-7, the V gene TRBV18, with 7 bases lining up with TRBD1. This CDR3 is 15 amino acids long. CDR1 and CDR2 from the germline V gene are KGHSH and LQKENI. The trim removed 2 bases at V and 0 bases at J, leaving 4 bases unmatched. The CDR3 bases are TGTGCCAGCTCACCATACTCAGGGGGCTCCTACGAGCAGTACTTC. As protein: CASSPYSGGSYEQYF.

The genes are TRBV2 and TRBJ2-3; 8 positions match TRBD2. The CDR3 totals 16 residues. J was trimmed by 0 bases and V by 8 bases; bases with no gene match: 10. CDR1 and CDR2 (germline): SNHLY, FYNNEI. CDR3 residues: CASVAGRFSSTDTQYF. CDR3 nucleotide sequence: TGTGCCAGCGTAGCGGGGAGATTTTCTAGCACAGATACGCAGTATTTT.

This clone was seen only once. The chain employs TRBV6-5 and TRBJ1-1; 8 nucleotides align to TRBD1. The CDR3 is made up of 15 amino acids. Trimming at V came to 5 bases and at J to 1 base, leaving 6 bases not matched to a gene. Germline CDR1 is MNHEY and CDR2 is SVGAGI. CDR3 sequence: CASSTRGLGNTEAFF. The CDR3 nucleotides are TGTGCCAGCAGTACCAGGGGGCTGGGGAACACTGAAGCTTTCTTT.

The rearrangement joins TRBV19 to TRBJ1-3, with 7 bases that match TRBD1. J was trimmed by 0 bases and V by 8 bases; bases with no gene match: 7. CDR1 is LNHDA, CDR2 SQIVND, per germline (reference sequence). The CDR3 has 15 residues. The CDR3 protein is CASGQESSSGNTIYF. The CDR3, as DNA: TGTGCCAGTGGACAGGAATCGAGCTCTGGAAACACCATATATTTT.

J is TRBJ2-1 and V is TRBV7-9; possible D gene TRBD1, 6 bases. CDR3 length equals 14 residues. The V end lost 1 base, the J end lost 4 bases, and 8 bases lay between the germline ends. Germline assignment: CDR1 SEHNR and CDR2 FQNEAQ (reference sequence). CDR3 DNA: TGTGCCAGCAGCTTAGTGCAGGGGTACAATGAGCAGTTCTTC. Translated, it gives CASSLVQGYNEQFF.

As concerns this clone: The junction shows a germline mismatch at one end, possibly a read error. This chain joins TRBV28 and TRBJ2-7; 7 bases align to TRBD1. CDR1 MDHEN and CDR2 SYDVKM come from the germline V gene. This CDR3 contains 12 residues. CDR3 in amino acids: CASSRSRQGAVF. The CDR3 nucleotides are TGTGCCAGCAGCCGCAGTCGACAGGGAGCTGTCTTC.

The chain recombines TRBV11-3 with TRBJ2-2; TRBD1 aligns across 10 bases. The CDR3 spans 17 residues. The ends lost 4 bases at V and 5 bases at J; junction bases unmatched: 10. Germline CDR1 SGHNT, CDR2 YENEEA. CDR3 protein: CASSSHRDRGATGELFF. The CDR3 nucleotides are TGTGCCAGCAGCTCTCACCGGGACAGGGGAGCTACCGGGGAGCTGTTTTTT.

The chain links TRBV7-2 to TRBJ2-2, with D maybe TRBD2 (6 bases). Trimming took 0 bases from V and 1 from J, leaving 6 bases between them. The CDR3 covers 15 residues. Germline CDR1 and CDR2: SGHTA and FQGNSA. CDR3 amino acids: CASSLAGGNTGELFF. In nucleotides, the CDR3 is TGTGCCAGCAGCTTAGCGGGAGGGAACACCGGGGAGCTGTTTTTT.

V is TRBV10-1 and J is TRBJ2-3, with a tentative D call TRBD2 (6 bases). V lost 3 bases and J 2 bases, leaving 21 bases between the germline ends. Germline V gene data show CDR1 as WNHNN and CDR2 as SYGVQD (reference sequence). This CDR3 spans 18 amino acids. CDR3 amino acids: CASSDIGLRDLYTDTQYF. CDR3 bases: TGCGCCAGCAGTGACATAGGCCTGCGGGACCTCTACACAGATACGCAGTATTTT.

This chain uses TRBV5-5 with TRBJ2-7; D not certain. There are 13 residues in the CDR3. The V and J ends lost 2 bases and 0 bases respectively, with 6 bases between them. Per the germline V gene, CDR1 is SGHKS and CDR2 is YYEKEE (reference sequence). The CDR3 DNA sequence: TGTGCCAGCAGCTTCACCTACTCCTACGAGCAGTACTTC. Translated: CASSFTYSYEQYF.

The V and J genes are TRBV2 and TRBJ1-2; TRBD1 is a possible D gene (6 bases). Germline loops: CDR1 SNHLY, CDR2 FYNNEI. V lost 6 bases, J lost 8 bases, and 13 bases lay in between. The CDR3 consists of 12 residues. The CDR3 bases are TGTGCCAGCAGGCCAACAGGGAGCGGCTACACCTTC. Protein product: CASRPTGSGYTF.

V usage is TRBV5-1 and J usage is TRBJ2-7, with 7 bases identical to TRBD1. The trim removed 3 bases at V and 2 bases at J, leaving 11 bases unmatched. Germline V gives CDR1 SGHRS, CDR2 YFSETQ. The CDR3 has 16 residues. This CDR3 is CASSWGYGTDTYEQYF. CDR3 nucleotides: TGCGCCAGCAGCTGGGGATACGGGACAGATACCTACGAGCAGTACTTC.

V gene TRBV27 combines with J gene TRBJ1-1; 7 nucleotides line up with TRBD1. The ends lost 3 bases at V and 5 bases at J; junction bases unmatched: 9. The CDR3 extends over 15 amino acids. Germline CDR1 and CDR2: MNHEY and SMNVEV (reference sequence). The CDR3 DNA sequence: TGTGCCAGCAGTTTTCTACAGGGGCGCGAAACTGAAGCTTTCTTT. It yields the protein CASSFLQGRETEAFF.

V is TRBV11-2 and J is TRBJ2-1; the match to TRBD1 covers 10 bases. This CDR3 has 15 residues. V lost 2 bases and J lost 4; bases outside the gene matches: 2. The V gene's germline CDR1 is SGHAT and CDR2 FQNNGV. CDR3 sequence reads: CASSLRTGGYNEQFF. CDR3 sequence (DNA): TGTGCCAGCAGCTTAAGGACAGGGGGATACAATGAGCAGTTCTTC.

This sequence joins TRBV5-4 and TRBJ2-3, with TRBD2 identical over 9 bases. CDR1 and CDR2 (germline): SGHNT, YYREEE (reference sequence). Trimming took 5 bases from V and 0 from J; bases not matched to a gene: 7. The CDR3 covers 16 residues. Here the CDR3 reads CASRSGTSRSTDTQYF. The CDR3 DNA sequence: TGTGCCAGCAGATCCGGGACTAGCCGGAGCACAGATACGCAGTATTTT.

The chain employs TRBV9 and TRBJ2-5, with D possibly matching TRBD2 (5 bases). V was pared by 0 bases and J by 5 bases, with 11 bases between. Germline assignment: CDR1 SGDLS and CDR2 YYNGEE. This CDR3 has 14 amino acids. The CDR3 here is CASSVAEVGETQYF. CDR3 nucleotide sequence: TGTGCCAGCAGCGTAGCGGAGGTGGGGGAGACCCAGTACTTC.